The 23 T cell receptor beta chains reported below all come from one sample, sequenced in a study of regulatory T cells in long-lasting Graves disease. CDR3-region Arm-PCR and iRepertoire HTBI primers produced the TCR beta libraries. Each CDR3 protein is one row after TCRdb ran MiXCR on the multiplex PCR reads. The sample contains roughly 220,000 distinct CDR3 sequences, about a sixth of which appear only once. This sample's time point: newly diagnosed GD, antithyroid drugs for less than 3 months. Generation of the TCR library employed RNA extracted from PBMCs. The sample consisted of peripheral blood mononuclear cells (PBMCs), taken at new diagnosis, from a patient treated with antithyroid drugs. These receptors were collected from a female donor with Graves disease.

A remark on this clonotype: A clone one base away is much larger, so this may be a read error. The gene calls are TRBV11-3 and TRBJ2-1; 8 bases are shared with TRBD2. Losses at the gene ends were 0 bases for V and 9 bases for J; bases not matched to a gene: 13. The V gene's germline CDR1 is SGHNT and CDR2 YENEEA. This CDR3 has 17 amino acids. CDR3 bases: TGTGCCAGCAGCTTAGATGGGGGGAGCGGGAGAGGGGGTGAGCAGTTCTTC. Translated: CASSLDGGSGRGGEQFF. Full variable domain (missing parts from reference TRBV11-3 and TRBJ2-1): EAGVVQSPRYKIIEKKQPVAFWCNPISGHNTLYWYLQNLGQGPELLIRYENEEAVDDSQLPKDRFSAERLKGVDSTLKIQPAELGDSAVYLCASSLDGGSGRGGEQFFGPGTRLTVL.

This chain links TRBV11-2 with TRBJ2-3; the D call may be TRBD1 or TRBD2 (6 bases each). This CDR3 is built from 15 residues. The ends were cut back, 5 bases at V and 4 bases at J, with 16 bases in the middle. Germline CDR1 and CDR2: SGHAT and FQNNGV. The CDR3 protein is CASSLRGRVADTQYF. CDR3 DNA sequence: TGTGCCAGCAGCCTCCGGGGGCGGGTCGCAGATACGCAGTATTTT.

About this clonotype: This clone may be a read error of a much larger clone one base away. The rearrangement uses TRBV4-1 and TRBJ1-1; D gene uncertain. V was trimmed by 0 bases and J by 1 base, leaving 9 bases between them. The CDR3 runs to 15 residues. Germline V gene sequence: CDR1 MGHRA, CDR2 YSYEKL. CDR3 residues: CASSQEVLENTEAFF. The CDR3 DNA follows: TGCGCCAGCAGCCAAGAAGTATTGGAGAACACTGAAGCTTTCTTT.

This clonotype was seen at least ten times. The rearrangement joins TRBV18 to TRBJ1-5; unclear D gene. V was clipped by 8 bases and J by 0 bases, with 11 bases between them. The CDR3 covers 14 residues. Germline V lookup: CDR1 KGHSH, CDR2 LQKENI. DNA of the CDR3: TGTGCCAGCAGCCCCGGTGATAGCAATCAGCCCCAGCATTTT. Amino acid sequence: CASSPGDSNQPQHF. Complete variable domain (other parts from reference TRBV18 and TRBJ1-5): NAGVMQNPRHLVRRRGQEARLRCSPMKGHSHVYWYRQLPEEGLKFMVYLQKENIIDESGMPKERFSAEFPKEGPSILRIQQVVRGDSAAYFCASSPGDSNQPQHFGDGTRLSIL.

This clonotype was seen many times. Here the CDR3 reads CSASLAGTRDTQYF. Written as DNA, the CDR3 is TGCAGTGCTAGCCTAGCGGGGACCCGAGATACCCAGTACTTC. The rearrangement uses TRBV20-1 and TRBJ2-5; 9 nucleotides match TRBD2. The CDR3 has 14 amino acids. V shed 3 bases and J 8 bases; nucleotides not matched to a gene: 10. Germline CDR1 is DFQATT and CDR2 is SNEGSKA (reference sequence).

The J gene is TRBJ2-7, the V gene TRBV19; tentative D call: TRBD1 (6 bases). Between the trimmed V and J ends, which lost 6 bases and 4 bases, there was a span of 19 bases. Germline V gene sequence: CDR1 LNHDA, CDR2 SQIVND (reference sequence). The CDR3 has 15 residues. Here the CDR3 DNA reads TGTGCCAGTAGACTCACCGGGACACCCCTATACGAGCAGTACTTC. Protein product: CASRLTGTPLYEQYF.

The sample holds a few counts of this clonotype. The V and J genes are TRBV24-1 and TRBJ2-3; tentative D call: TRBD2 (6 bases). CDR1 KGHDR and CDR2 SFDVKD come from the germline V gene. The CDR3 extends over 16 amino acids. The V gene lost 4 bases and the J gene lost 4 bases, with 17 bases spanning the gap. The CDR3: CATSETQGGFADTQYF. Written as DNA, the CDR3 is TGTGCCACCAGTGAGACTCAGGGAGGCTTCGCAGATACGCAGTATTTT.

There are many counts of this clonotype. CDR3 region: CARKGEENTEAFF. The CDR3 DNA follows: TGTGCTCGGAAGGGAGAAGAGAACACTGAAGCTTTCTTT. The V gene is TRBV30, the J gene TRBJ1-1; no reliable D call. The CDR3 covers 13 residues. CDR1 is GTSNPN and CDR2 is SVGIG in the germline V gene (reference sequence). Variable domain in full (rest from reference TRBV30 and TRBJ1-1): SQTIHQWPATLVQPVGSPLSLECTVEGTSNPNLYWYRQAAGRGLQLLFYSVGIGQISSEVPQNLSASRPQDRQFILSSKKLLLSDSGFYLCARKGEENTEAFFGQGTRLTVV.

In this sample, this clonotype turned up many times. For the CDR3, the DNA is TGTGCCAGTAGTATTGCAGGACTCTCTGGAAACACCATATATTTT. This gives the protein CASSIAGLSGNTIYF. This sequence joins TRBV19 and TRBJ1-3; no clear D. The germline V gene has CDR1 LNHDA and CDR2 SQIVND (reference sequence). The V end lost 3 bases, the J end lost 0 bases, and 9 bases lay between the germline ends. The CDR3 spans 15 residues.

This clonotype showed up many times. The J gene is TRBJ1-5, the V gene TRBV7-2, with TRBD1 identical over 8 bases. Germline V gene lookup returns CDR1 SGHTA and CDR2 FQGNSA. The V gene end was trimmed by 5 bases and the J gene end by 0 bases; junction bases not matched to a gene: 6. This CDR3 has 16 residues. CDR3 protein: CASSPQGGYSNQPQHF. The CDR3 DNA reads TGTGCCAGCAGCCCACAGGGGGGATATAGCAATCAGCCCCAGCATTTT.

In this sample, this clonotype turned up a few times. This may arise from a read error, as a much more abundant clone is one base away. J is TRBJ1-1 and V is TRBV24-1; the D is unclear. The CDR3 is made up of 14 amino acids. Between the trimmed V and J ends, which lost 3 bases and 3 bases, there was a span of 10 bases. The germline V gene has CDR1 KGHDR and CDR2 SFDVKD. The CDR3 region has the DNA TGTGCCACCAGTGATGGAGAGGCGCACACTGAAGCTTTCTTT. Amino acids: CATSDGEAHTEAFF.

This chain uses TRBV28 with TRBJ2-5; D not certain. V was shortened by 6 bases and J by 5 bases, with 4 bases between the two germline ends. Germline-derived CDR1 and CDR2 are MDHEN and SYDVKM. This CDR3 contains 10 residues. The CDR3 here is CASRGETQYF. The CDR3 DNA is TGTGCCAGCAGGGGGGAGACCCAGTACTTC.

This clonotype was counted at least ten times. The V and J genes are TRBV11-2 and TRBJ2-5; D is unclear. The V gene's germline CDR1 is SGHAT and CDR2 FQNNGV. The CDR3 has 13 amino acids. The V end was cut by 6 bases, the J end by 5 bases, with 13 bases between. The CDR3 DNA reads as TGTGCCAGCAGTCTTAGCCGATGGGAGACCCAGTACTTC. It codes for CASSLSRWETQYF.

This clonotype was seen at least ten times. The chain joins TRBV29-1 to TRBJ1-4, with 8 positions matching TRBD1. In germline, CDR1 is SQVTM, CDR2 ANQGSEA. Trimming took 7 bases from V and 5 from J; bases not matched to a gene: 6. This CDR3 contains 13 residues. The CDR3 reads CSADRGQNEKLFF. The CDR3 DNA is TGCAGCGCAGACAGGGGTCAGAATGAAAAACTGTTTTTT. The variable domain in full, with the rest retrieved from reference TRBV29-1 and TRBJ1-4, is SAVISQKPSRDICQRGTSLTIQCQVDSQVTMMFWYRQQPGQSLTLIATANQGSEATYESGFVIDKFPISRPNLTFSTLTVSNMSPEDSSIYLCSADRGQNEKLFFGSGTQLSVL.

This sequence joins TRBV3-1 and TRBJ2-2; 8 nucleotides match TRBD2. With V trimmed by 4 bases and J by 6 bases, 10 bases remained unmatched. CDR3 length equals 16 residues. Germline V lookup: CDR1 LGHDT, CDR2 YNNKEL (reference sequence). The CDR3 loop reads CASSLGGGLVAGELFF. CDR3 in DNA: TGTGCCAGCAGCCTCGGCGGGGGGCTGGTGGCCGGGGAGCTGTTTTTT. Supplemented by reference TRBV3-1 and TRBJ2-2, the full variable domain reads DTAVSQTPKYLVTQMGNDKSIKCEQNLGHDTMYWYKQDSKKFLKIMFSYNNKELIINETVPNRFSPKSPDKAHLNLHINSLELGDSAVYFCASSLGGGLVAGELFFGEGSRLTVL.

V is TRBV27 and J is TRBJ2-5, with 13 bases that match TRBD2. The germline V gene has CDR1 MNHEY and CDR2 SMNVEV (reference sequence). The CDR3 is 16 residues long. With V trimmed by 10 bases and J by 1 base, 9 bases remained unmatched. The CDR3 loop reads CANRRLAGGLQETQYF. In DNA form, the CDR3 reads TGTGCCAACAGGAGACTAGCGGGAGGCCTCCAAGAGACCCAGTACTTC.

This clonotype was seen more than once but under ten times. The J gene is TRBJ2-3, the V gene TRBV6-1; TRBD2 aligns across 10 bases. The CDR3 runs to 17 residues. The germline CDR1 and CDR2 sequences are MNHNS and SASEGT. Unmatched junction bases numbered 15, after V lost 6 bases and J lost 6 bases. The CDR3 DNA sequence: TGTGCCAGCAGCCACACGGGAGCGGGAGGGATCGAGGATACGCAGTATTTT. This gives the protein CASSHTGAGGIEDTQYF.

In its sample, this clonotype was seen many times. The chain carries TRBV19 and TRBJ2-7; TRBD1 agrees at 10 bases. Germline CDR1 reads LNHDA; CDR2 reads SQIVND (reference sequence). The CDR3 spans 13 residues. Trimming at V came to 6 bases and at J to 5 bases, leaving 4 bases not matched to a gene. CDR3 DNA: TGTGCCAGTAGCGGACAGGGGGGCAACGAGCAGTACTTC. As protein: CASSGQGGNEQYF.

This clonotype has a handful of counts. This may be a read error, as it is one base from a much larger clone. This chain uses TRBV7-2 with TRBJ2-3; 13 nucleotides agree with TRBD2. CDR1 and CDR2 (germline): SGHTA, FQGNSA. The CDR3 is made up of 16 amino acids. The CDR3 region is CACSSTSGRAGDTQYF. The CDR3 DNA follows: TGTGCCTGCAGCTCAACTAGCGGGAGGGCCGGGGATACGCAGTATTTT.

The rearrangement uses TRBV7-2 and TRBJ1-1, with 7 bases identical to TRBD1. Trimming removed 5 bases from V and 3 bases from J; junction bases left unmatched: 15. This CDR3 has 17 residues. Germline V CDR1 and CDR2: SGHTA, FQGNSA. CDR3 coding DNA: TGTGCCAGCAGCGGTCAATACAGGGGTTCGGGGGACACTGAAGCTTTCTTT. Translation: CASSGQYRGSGDTEAFF.

As concerns this clonotype: This may stem from a read error, because a much larger clone lies one nucleotide away. This rearrangement joins TRBV7-8 to TRBJ2-1; perhaps TRBD2 as D (6 bases). V gave up 0 bases and J gave up 16 bases, with 13 bases separating them. The CDR3 sequence is 12 residues long. Germline V CDR1 and CDR2: SGHVS, FQNEAQ. This CDR3 is CASSLAGTRKFF. The CDR3, as DNA: TGTGCCAGCAGCTTAGCAGGGACTCGCAAATTCTTC.

Ten or more counts support this clonotype. V and J are TRBV29-1 and TRBJ2-5; tentative D call: TRBD1 (7 bases). Germline V gene lookup returns CDR1 SQVTM and CDR2 ANQGSEA. Trimming removed 7 bases from V and 4 bases from J, with 13 bases in between. This CDR3 is 12 amino acids long. The DNA for the CDR3 is TGCAGCGCACGACAGGGAGGAGAGACCCAGTACTTC. Amino acids: CSARQGGETQYF.

The rearrangement joins TRBV6-4 to TRBJ2-3; perhaps TRBD1 as D (7 bases). V dropped 1 base and J dropped 6 bases, with 20 bases sitting between them. This CDR3 spans 17 amino acids. Germline CDR1 and CDR2: MRHNA and SNTAGT. The CDR3 bases are TGTGCCAGCAGTGACTGGGGTTCTGGAGGGGGCCGCGATACGCAGTATTTT. This encodes CASSDWGSGGGRDTQYF.